These 20 T cell receptor beta chains were all obtained from the same sample, sequenced in a study of T cell therapy after organ transplantation. Method: immunoSEQ multiplex PCR; TCRdb's copy keeps in-frame clones and lacks some. The sample carries about 2,200 clones, under 95% recorded once. For these receptors, no antigen is known. The sample here was CD8+ T cells from blood, taken before autologous CMV-specific T cell therapy. Source of these receptors: a human patient who had received a solid organ transplant and had CMV disease.

The chain combines TRBV7-8 with TRBJ2-7; D is perhaps TRBD2 (6 bases). The germline CDR1 and CDR2 sequences are SGHVS and FQNEAQ. The CDR3 totals 12 residues. Between the trimmed V and J ends, which lost 5 bases and 11 bases, there was a span of 16 bases. The CDR3 spells CASSATRGVEYF. Here the CDR3 DNA reads TGTGCCAGCAGCGCAACGCGGGGAGTGGAGTACTTC.

The chain recombines TRBV7-3 with TRBJ2-2, with D unresolved. In germline, CDR1 is SGHTA, CDR2 FQGTGA. Trimming shortened V by 5 bases and J by 6 bases, and 16 bases separated the two germline ends. The CDR3 length is 15 residues. The DNA for the CDR3 is TGTGCCAGCAGCCCGGATCTAAAGGCCTCCGGGGAGCTGTTTTTT. Protein sequence: CASSPDLKASGELFF.

V is TRBV2 and J is TRBJ1-4, with D perhaps matching TRBD1 (5 bases). Germline CDR1 is SNHLY and CDR2 is FYNNEI. The ends were cut back, 7 bases at V and 8 bases at J, with 26 bases in the middle. CDR3 length: 17 amino acids. CDR3 DNA: TGTGCCAGCACCCAAAGGGGCGATACACCGCTTGGAGAAAAACTGTTTTTT. Translating gives CASTQRGDTPLGEKLFF.

V gene TRBV13 combines with J gene TRBJ2-7, with 8 bases matching TRBD1. V gave up 5 bases and J gave up 3 bases; unmatched junction bases: 12. The CDR3 extends over 16 amino acids. Germline V gives CDR1 PRHDT, CDR2 FYEKMQ (reference sequence). The CDR3 DNA reads as TGTGCCAGCAGCCGCGGCTTGGACAGGGAAATCTACGAGCAGTACTTC. Protein product: CASSRGLDREIYEQYF.

This chain uses TRBV5-5 with TRBJ1-5; D call uncertain. The V gene's germline CDR1 is SGHKS and CDR2 YYEKEE (reference sequence). Trimming shortened V by 0 bases and J by 5 bases, and 3 bases separated the two germline ends. CDR3 length: 12 amino acids. The DNA for the CDR3 is TGTGCCAGCAGCTTGGGGGATCAGCCCCAGCATTTT. It encodes CASSLGDQPQHF.

This chain uses TRBV4-1 with TRBJ2-2, with TRBD2 identical over 8 bases. CDR1 MGHRA and CDR2 YSYEKL come from the germline V gene. Trimming took 0 bases from V and 4 from J; bases not matched to a gene: 16. The CDR3 covers 20 residues. CDR3 in amino acids: CASSQEGRWLAGSLTGELFF. CDR3 sequence (DNA): TGCGCCAGCAGCCAAGAAGGCAGATGGCTAGCGGGCAGCCTCACCGGGGAGCTGTTTTTT.

V usage is TRBV7-9 and J usage is TRBJ2-5, with D possibly being TRBD1 or TRBD2 (5 bases each). V gave up 3 bases and J gave up 2 bases, with 13 bases separating them. CDR3 length: 15 amino acids. Looked up from germline, CDR1 is SEHNR and CDR2 is FQNEAQ (reference sequence). The chain's CDR3 is CASSFRGGIQETQYF. CDR3 nucleotide sequence: TGTGCCAGCAGCTTCCGTGGGGGAATACAAGAGACCCAGTACTTC.

The chain is built from TRBV9 and TRBJ1-2; TRBD1 might be the D (5 bases). CDR1 and CDR2 (germline): SGDLS, YYNGEE. This CDR3 has 15 residues. Trimming pared 0 bases from V and 0 bases from J, leaving 9 bases between. CDR3 nucleotide sequence: TGTGCCAGCAGCGTAGAGGGACTAGCTAACTATGGCTACACCTTC. Translation gives CASSVEGLANYGYTF.

This chain connects TRBV25-1 to TRBJ2-3, with D uncertain. Germline CDR1 reads MGHDK; CDR2 reads SYGVNS. V was cut by 5 bases and J by 0 bases, with 9 bases left in between. The CDR3 has 14 residues. The DNA for the CDR3 is TGTGCCAGCAGTCAATTGCGAAGCACAGATACGCAGTATTTT. Amino acid sequence: CASSQLRSTDTQYF.

This chain uses TRBV7-3 with TRBJ2-2, with D uncertain. Germline V gene sequence: CDR1 SGHTA, CDR2 FQGTGA. Between the trimmed V and J ends, which lost 3 bases and 3 bases, there was a span of 8 bases. The CDR3 totals 14 residues. Here the CDR3 DNA reads TGTGCCAGCAGCTTCGGTCCGCACACCGGGGAGCTGTTTTTT. This encodes CASSFGPHTGELFF.

The chain joins TRBV6-9 to TRBJ2-7; D uncertain. V was shortened by 3 bases and J by 1 base, with 7 bases between the two germline ends. This CDR3 is built from 13 residues. CDR1 and CDR2 (germline): MNHGY, SVAAGI. This CDR3 reads CASSYGGSYEQYF. CDR3 bases: TGTGCCAGCAGTTACGGCGGATCCTACGAGCAGTACTTC.

This clone is labeled as large. The rearrangement links TRBV6-5 to TRBJ1-2; a possible D gene is TRBD1 (6 bases). Germline CDR1 and CDR2: MNHEY and SVGAGI. The CDR3 length is 15 residues. V lost 0 bases and J lost 5, with 13 bases in between. The CDR3 DNA is TGTGCCAGCAGTTACTCGTCGGGGGCCGAGTATGGCTACACCTTC. It translates to CASSYSSGAEYGYTF.

V and J are TRBV11-1 and TRBJ2-1; 10 nucleotides line up with TRBD1. The CDR3 length is 14 residues. Trimming removed 1 base from V and 8 bases from J; junction bases left unmatched: 2. Per germline, CDR1 SGHAT and CDR2 FQDESV (reference sequence). The CDR3 is CASSLEGTGDEQFF. The DNA for the CDR3 is TGTGCCAGCAGCTTAGAAGGGACAGGGGATGAGCAGTTCTTC.

This chain connects TRBV27 to TRBJ1-5, with D possibly matching TRBD1 (5 bases). Trimming took off 3 bases at V and 7 bases at J, with 10 bases between the two ends. The CDR3 spans 13 residues. Germline CDR1 and CDR2: MNHEY and SMNVEV (reference sequence). As DNA, the CDR3 is TGTGCCAGCAGTTTTGGGGCGACCCAGCCCCAGCATTTT. It translates to CASSFGATQPQHF.

V usage is TRBV4-1 and J usage is TRBJ1-5; TRBD1 might be the D (5 bases). The CDR3 is 16 residues long. Trimming cost V 1 base and J 7 bases, with 17 bases left between them. Germline V gives CDR1 MGHRA, CDR2 YSYEKL. CDR3 amino acids: CASSQVGGAGEQPQHF. The CDR3 coding sequence is TGCGCCAGCAGCCAAGTAGGCGGGGCGGGAGAACAGCCCCAGCATTTT.

The V gene is TRBV13, the J gene TRBJ2-1; TRBD1 might be the D (6 bases). V was shortened by 0 bases and J by 8 bases, with 14 bases between the two germline ends. The germline V gene encodes CDR1 PRHDT and CDR2 FYEKMQ (reference sequence). The CDR3 is made up of 15 amino acids. CDR3 amino acids: CASSLGMEPGDEQFF. In nucleotides, the CDR3 is TGTGCCAGCAGCTTAGGAATGGAGCCAGGGGATGAGCAGTTCTTC. The complete variable domain, with remaining parts taken from reference TRBV13 and TRBJ2-1, reads AAGVIQSPRHLIKEKRETATLKCYPIPRHDTVYWYQQGPGQDPQFLISFYEKMQSDKGSIPDRFSAQQFSDYHSELNMSSLELGDSALYFCASSLGMEPGDEQFFGPGTRLTVL.

The chain has TRBV6-1 and TRBJ2-7; a possible D gene is TRBD2 (6 bases). This CDR3 contains 14 residues. Trimming took off 7 bases at V and 3 bases at J, with 16 bases between the two ends. CDR1 MNHNS and CDR2 SASEGT come from the germline V gene. DNA of the CDR3: TGTGCCAGCATTCAAGCGGGTGCTGACTACGAGCAGTACTTC. Protein sequence: CASIQAGADYEQYF.

The sample holds a few counts of this clone. The chain has TRBV6-1 and TRBJ2-3, with TRBD2 matching 14 bases. V shed 4 bases, J shed 4 bases, and the junction held 1 base outside the gene matches. The germline V gene encodes CDR1 MNHNS and CDR2 SASEGT. The CDR3 contains 15 residues. This chain's CDR3 is CASSGLAGGPDTQYF. The CDR3 DNA sequence: TGTGCCAGCAGTGGACTAGCGGGGGGGCCAGATACGCAGTATTTT.

The V call is TRBV9, the J call TRBJ2-7, with D perhaps given as TRBD1 or TRBD2 (5 bases each). Trimming took off 2 bases at V and 9 bases at J, with 15 bases between the two ends. The germline gives CDR1 SGDLS, CDR2 YYNGEE. The CDR3 runs 13 residues. Written as DNA, the CDR3 is TGTGCCAGCAGCGTCGGGACCACAGTGGGGCAGTACTTC. Translated: CASSVGTTVGQYF.

This clone has just one count. The chain recombines TRBV27 with TRBJ2-7; possible D gene TRBD1, 6 bases. The CDR3 contains 15 residues. From germline, CDR1 is MNHEY and CDR2 SMNVEV (reference sequence). V was clipped by 2 bases and J by 7 bases, with 18 bases between them. Written as DNA, the CDR3 is TGTGCCAGCAGTTTAACCGGGGCCAGGGGCTGGGAGCAGTACTTC. Translating it yields CASSLTGARGWEQYF.